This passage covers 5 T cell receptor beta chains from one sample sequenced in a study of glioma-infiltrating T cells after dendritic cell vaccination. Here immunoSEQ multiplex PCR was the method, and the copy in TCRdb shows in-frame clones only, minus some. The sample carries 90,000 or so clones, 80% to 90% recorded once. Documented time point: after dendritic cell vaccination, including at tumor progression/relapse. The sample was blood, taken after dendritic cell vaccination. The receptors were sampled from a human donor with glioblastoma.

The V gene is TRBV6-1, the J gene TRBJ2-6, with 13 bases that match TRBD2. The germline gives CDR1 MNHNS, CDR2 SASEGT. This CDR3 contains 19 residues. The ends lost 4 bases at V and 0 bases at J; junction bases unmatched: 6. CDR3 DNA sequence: TGTGCCAGCAGTGGATTACTAGCGGGAGGGAACTCTGGGGCCAACGTCCTGACTTTC. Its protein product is CASSGLLAGGNSGANVLTF.

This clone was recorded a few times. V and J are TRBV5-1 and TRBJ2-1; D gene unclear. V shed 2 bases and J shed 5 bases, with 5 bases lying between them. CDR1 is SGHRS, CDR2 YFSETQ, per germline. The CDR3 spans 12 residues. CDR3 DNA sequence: TGCGCCAGCAGCTTACAGAACAATGAGCAGTTCTTC. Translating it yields CASSLQNNEQFF.

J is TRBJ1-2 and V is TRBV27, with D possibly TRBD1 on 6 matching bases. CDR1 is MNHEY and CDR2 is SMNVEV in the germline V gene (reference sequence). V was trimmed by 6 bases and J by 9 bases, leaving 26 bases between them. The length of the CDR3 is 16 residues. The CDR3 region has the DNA TGTGCCAGCAGCATAGGGGGACGTAAACAGGGCTTGCGCTACACCTTC. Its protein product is CASSIGGRKQGLRYTF.

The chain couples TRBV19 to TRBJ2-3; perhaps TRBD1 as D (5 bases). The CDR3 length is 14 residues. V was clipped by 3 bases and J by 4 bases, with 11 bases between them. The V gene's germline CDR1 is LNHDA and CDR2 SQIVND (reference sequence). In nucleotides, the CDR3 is TGTGCCAGTAGTATTGATCAGGGCGCAGATACGCAGTATTTT. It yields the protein CASSIDQGADTQYF. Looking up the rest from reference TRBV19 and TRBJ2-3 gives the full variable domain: DGGITQSPKYLFRKEGQNVTLSCEQNLNHDAMYWYRQDPGQGLRLIYYSQIVNDFQKGDIAEGYSVSREKKESFPLTVTSAQKNPTAFYLCASSIDQGADTQYFGPGTRLTVL.

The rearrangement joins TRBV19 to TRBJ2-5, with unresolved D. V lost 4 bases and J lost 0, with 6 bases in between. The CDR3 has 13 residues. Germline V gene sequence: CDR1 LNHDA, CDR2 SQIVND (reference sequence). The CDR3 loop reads CASSRQNQETQYF. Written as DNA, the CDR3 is TGTGCCAGTAGTAGGCAGAACCAAGAGACCCAGTACTTC.